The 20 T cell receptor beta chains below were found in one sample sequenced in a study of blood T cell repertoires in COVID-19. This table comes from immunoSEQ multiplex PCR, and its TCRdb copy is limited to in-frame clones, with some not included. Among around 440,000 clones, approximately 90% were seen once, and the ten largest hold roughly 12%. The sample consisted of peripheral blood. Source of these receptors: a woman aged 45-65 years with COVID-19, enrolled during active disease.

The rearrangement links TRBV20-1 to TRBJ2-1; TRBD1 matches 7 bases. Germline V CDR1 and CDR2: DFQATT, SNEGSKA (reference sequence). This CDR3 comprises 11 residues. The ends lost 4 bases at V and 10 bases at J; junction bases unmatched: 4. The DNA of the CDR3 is TGCAGTGCTAACAGGGGAGTCGAGCAGTTCTTC. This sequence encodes CSANRGVEQFF.

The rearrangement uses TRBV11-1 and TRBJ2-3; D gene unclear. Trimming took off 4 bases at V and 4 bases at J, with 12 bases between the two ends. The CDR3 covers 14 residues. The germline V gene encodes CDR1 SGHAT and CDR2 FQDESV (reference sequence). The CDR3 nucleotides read TGTGCCAGCAGCTCACGGCCGGGTGCAGATACGCAGTATTTT. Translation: CASSSRPGADTQYF.

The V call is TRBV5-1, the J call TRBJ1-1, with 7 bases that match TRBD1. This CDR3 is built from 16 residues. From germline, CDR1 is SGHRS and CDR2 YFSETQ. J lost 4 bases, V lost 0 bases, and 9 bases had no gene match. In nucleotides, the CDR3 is TGCGCCAGCAGCTTGGCACGACAGGGAGGACTCACTGAAGCTTTCTTT. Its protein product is CASSLARQGGLTEAFF.

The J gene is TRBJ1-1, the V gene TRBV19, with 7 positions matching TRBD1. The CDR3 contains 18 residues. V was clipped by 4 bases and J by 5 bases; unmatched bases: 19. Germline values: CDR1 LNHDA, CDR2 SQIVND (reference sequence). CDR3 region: CASSTPRDRGVTVTEAFF. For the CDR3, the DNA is TGTGCCAGTAGTACCCCTCGGGACAGAGGGGTTACAGTGACTGAAGCTTTCTTT.

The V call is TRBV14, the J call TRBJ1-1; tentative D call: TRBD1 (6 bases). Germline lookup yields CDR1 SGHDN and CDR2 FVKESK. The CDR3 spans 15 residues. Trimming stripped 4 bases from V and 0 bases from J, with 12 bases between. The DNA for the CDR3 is TGTGCCAGCAGCCCGCTGGGACAAATGAACACTGAAGCTTTCTTT. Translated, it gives CASSPLGQMNTEAFF.

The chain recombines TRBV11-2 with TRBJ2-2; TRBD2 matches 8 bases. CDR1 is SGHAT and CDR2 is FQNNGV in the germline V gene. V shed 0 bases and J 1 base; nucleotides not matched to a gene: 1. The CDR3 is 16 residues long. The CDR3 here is CASSLDLAGNTGELFF. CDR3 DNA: TGTGCCAGCAGCTTAGACCTAGCGGGGAACACCGGGGAGCTGTTTTTT.

The CDR3 reads CSASGAWSGEQFF. CDR3 DNA: TGCAGTGCTAGTGGTGCTTGGAGTGGGGAGCAGTTCTTC. The rearrangement joins TRBV20-1 to TRBJ2-1; D remains ambiguous. The CDR3 has 13 amino acids. The V gene's germline CDR1 is DFQATT and CDR2 SNEGSKA (reference sequence). V lost 3 bases and J lost 10, with 16 bases in between.

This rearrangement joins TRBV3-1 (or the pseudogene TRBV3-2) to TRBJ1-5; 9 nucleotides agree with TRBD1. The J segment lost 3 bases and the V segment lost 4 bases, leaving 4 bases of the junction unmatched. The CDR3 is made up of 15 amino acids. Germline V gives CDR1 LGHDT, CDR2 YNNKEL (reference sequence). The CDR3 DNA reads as TGTGCCAGCAGCCTGACAGGGGGTACCAATCAGCCCCAGCATTTT. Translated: CASSLTGGTNQPQHF.

The CDR3: CASSLAGEDGYTF. The CDR3 DNA is TGTGCCAGCAGCTTAGCAGGGGAGGATGGCTACACCTTC. J is TRBJ1-2 and V is TRBV7-9; a possible D gene is TRBD1 (5 bases). CDR1 and CDR2 (germline): SEHNR, FQNEAQ (reference sequence). The CDR3 spans 13 residues. The V and J ends lost 0 bases and 6 bases respectively, with 8 bases between them. Together with reference TRBV7-9 and TRBJ1-2, the CDR3 gives the full variable domain: DTGVSQNPRHKITKRGQNVTFRCDPISEHNRLYWYRQTLGQGPEFLTYFQNEAQLEKSRLLSDRFSAERPKGSFSTLEIQRTEQGDSAMYLCASSLAGEDGYTFGSGTRLTVV.

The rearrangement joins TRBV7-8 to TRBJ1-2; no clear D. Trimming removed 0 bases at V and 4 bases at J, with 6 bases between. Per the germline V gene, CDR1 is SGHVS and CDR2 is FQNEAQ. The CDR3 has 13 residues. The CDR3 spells CASSLARSYGYTF. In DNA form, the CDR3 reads TGTGCCAGCAGCTTAGCGCGGTCCTATGGCTACACCTTC.

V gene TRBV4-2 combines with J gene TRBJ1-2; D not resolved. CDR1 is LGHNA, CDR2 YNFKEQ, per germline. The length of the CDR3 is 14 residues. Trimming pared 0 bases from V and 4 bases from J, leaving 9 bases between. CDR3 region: CASSQDTEFYGYTF. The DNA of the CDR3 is TGTGCCAGCAGCCAAGACACAGAGTTCTATGGCTACACCTTC.

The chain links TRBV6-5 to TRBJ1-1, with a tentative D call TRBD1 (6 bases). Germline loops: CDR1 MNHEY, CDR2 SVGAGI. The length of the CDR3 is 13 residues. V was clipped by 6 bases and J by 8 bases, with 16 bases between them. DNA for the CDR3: TGTGCCAGCAGCCGAGAGGGGGTGAGGGAAGCTTTCTTT. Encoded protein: CASSREGVREAFF.

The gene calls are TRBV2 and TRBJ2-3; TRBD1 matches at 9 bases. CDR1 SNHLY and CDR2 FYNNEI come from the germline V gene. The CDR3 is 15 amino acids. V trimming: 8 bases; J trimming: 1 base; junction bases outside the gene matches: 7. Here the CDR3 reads CASLTGGQGTDTQYF. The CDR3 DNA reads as TGTGCCAGCTTGACAGGGGGACAGGGCACAGATACGCAGTATTTT.

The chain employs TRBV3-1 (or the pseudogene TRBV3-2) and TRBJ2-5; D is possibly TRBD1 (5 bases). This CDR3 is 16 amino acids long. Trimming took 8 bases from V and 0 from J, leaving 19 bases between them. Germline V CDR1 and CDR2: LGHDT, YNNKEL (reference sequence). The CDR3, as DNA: TGTGCCAGCCGCCTAGGGGTAGACCGATACCAAGAGACCCAGTACTTC. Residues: CASRLGVDRYQETQYF.

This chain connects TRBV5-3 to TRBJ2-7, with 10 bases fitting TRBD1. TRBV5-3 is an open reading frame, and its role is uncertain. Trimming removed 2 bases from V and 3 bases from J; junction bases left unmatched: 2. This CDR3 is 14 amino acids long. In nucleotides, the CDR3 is TGTGCCAGAAGCTTTGGACAGGGGGTCTACGAGCAGTACTTC. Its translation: CARSFGQGVYEQYF.

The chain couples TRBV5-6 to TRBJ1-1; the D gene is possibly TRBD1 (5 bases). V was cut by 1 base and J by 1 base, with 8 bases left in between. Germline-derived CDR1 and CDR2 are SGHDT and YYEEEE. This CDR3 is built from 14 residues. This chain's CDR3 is CASSLPTGNTEAFF. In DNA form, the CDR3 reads TGTGCCAGCAGCTTGCCCACAGGGAACACTGAAGCTTTCTTT.

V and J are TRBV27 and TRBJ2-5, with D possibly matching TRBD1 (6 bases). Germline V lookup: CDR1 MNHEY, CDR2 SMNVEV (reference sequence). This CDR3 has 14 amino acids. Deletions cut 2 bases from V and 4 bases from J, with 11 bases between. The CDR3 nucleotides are TGTGCCAGCAGTTTAGGGGCAGGGGTAGAGACCCAGTACTTC. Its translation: CASSLGAGVETQYF.

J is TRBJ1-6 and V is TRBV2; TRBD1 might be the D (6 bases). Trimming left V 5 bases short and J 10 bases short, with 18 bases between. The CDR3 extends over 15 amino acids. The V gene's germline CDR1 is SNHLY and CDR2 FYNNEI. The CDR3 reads CASSTRAGVGSPLHF. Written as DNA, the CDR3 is TGTGCCAGCAGTACCAGAGCAGGGGTGGGGTCACCCCTCCACTTT.

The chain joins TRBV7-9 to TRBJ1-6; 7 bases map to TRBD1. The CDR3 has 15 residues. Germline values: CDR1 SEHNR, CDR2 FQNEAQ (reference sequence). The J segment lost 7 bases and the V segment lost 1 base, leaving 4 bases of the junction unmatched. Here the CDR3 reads CASSLGGQPNSPLHF. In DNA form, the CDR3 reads TGTGCCAGCAGCTTAGGGGGACAGCCGAATTCACCCCTCCACTTT.

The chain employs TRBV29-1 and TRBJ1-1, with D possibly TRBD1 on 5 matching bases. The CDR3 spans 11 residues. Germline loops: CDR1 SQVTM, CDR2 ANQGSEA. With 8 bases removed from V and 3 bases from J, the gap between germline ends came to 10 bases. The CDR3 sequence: CSCGGDTEAFF. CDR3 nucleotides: TGCAGCTGTGGGGGGGACACTGAAGCTTTCTTT.